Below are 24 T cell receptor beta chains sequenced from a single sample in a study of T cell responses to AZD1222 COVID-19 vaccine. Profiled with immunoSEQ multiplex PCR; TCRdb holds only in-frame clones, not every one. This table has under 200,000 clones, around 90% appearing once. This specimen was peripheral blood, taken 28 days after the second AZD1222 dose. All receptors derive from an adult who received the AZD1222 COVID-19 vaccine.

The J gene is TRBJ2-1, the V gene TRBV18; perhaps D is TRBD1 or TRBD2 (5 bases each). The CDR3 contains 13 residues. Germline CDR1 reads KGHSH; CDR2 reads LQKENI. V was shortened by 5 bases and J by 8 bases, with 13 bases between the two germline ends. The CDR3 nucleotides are TGTGCCAGCTCAATTTCCCAGGGAGATGAGCAGTTCTTC. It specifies CASSISQGDEQFF.

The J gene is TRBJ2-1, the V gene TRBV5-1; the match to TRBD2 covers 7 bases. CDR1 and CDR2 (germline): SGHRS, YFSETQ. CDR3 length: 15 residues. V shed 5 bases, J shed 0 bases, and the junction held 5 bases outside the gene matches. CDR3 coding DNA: TGCGCCAGCAGGGAGGGAGGGAACTCCTACAATGAGCAGTTCTTC. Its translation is CASREGGNSYNEQFF.

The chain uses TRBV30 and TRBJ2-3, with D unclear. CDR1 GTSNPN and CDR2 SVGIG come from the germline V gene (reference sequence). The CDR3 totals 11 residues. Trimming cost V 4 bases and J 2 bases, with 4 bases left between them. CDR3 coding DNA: TGTGCCTGGACCTACACAGATACGCAGTATTTT. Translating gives CAWTYTDTQYF.

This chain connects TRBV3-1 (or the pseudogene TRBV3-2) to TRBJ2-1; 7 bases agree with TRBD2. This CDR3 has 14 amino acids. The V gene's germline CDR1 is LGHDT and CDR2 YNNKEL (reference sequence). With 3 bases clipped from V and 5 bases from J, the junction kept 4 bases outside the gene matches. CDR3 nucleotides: TGTGCCAGCAGCCAGGAGCGGGGCGACAATGAGCAGTTCTTC. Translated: CASSQERGDNEQFF.

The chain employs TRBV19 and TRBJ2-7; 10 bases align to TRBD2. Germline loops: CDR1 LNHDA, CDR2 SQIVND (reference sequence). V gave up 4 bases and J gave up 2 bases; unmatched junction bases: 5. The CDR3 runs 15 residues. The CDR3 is CASSTSSGSTYEQYF. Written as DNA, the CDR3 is TGTGCCAGTAGTACCTCTAGCGGGAGTACCTACGAGCAGTACTTC.

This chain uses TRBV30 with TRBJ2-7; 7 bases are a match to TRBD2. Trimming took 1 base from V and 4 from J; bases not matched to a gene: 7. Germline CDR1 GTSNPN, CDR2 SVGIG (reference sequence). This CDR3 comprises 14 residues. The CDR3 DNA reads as TGTGCCTGGAGTGGAACAGCCGGGGGGTACGAGCAGTACTTC. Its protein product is CAWSGTAGGYEQYF.

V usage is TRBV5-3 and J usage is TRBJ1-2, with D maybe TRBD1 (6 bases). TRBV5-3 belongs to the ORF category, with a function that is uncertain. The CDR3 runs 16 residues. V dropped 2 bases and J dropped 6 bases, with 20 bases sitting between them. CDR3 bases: TGTGCCAGAAGCTTCCATCCCAGGGGATTTGGGGATGGCTACACCTTC. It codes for CARSFHPRGFGDGYTF.

DNA for the CDR3: TGTGCCAGTAGTGCGGGACAGGAGATGACCCAGTACTTC. It translates to CASSAGQEMTQYF. The gene calls are TRBV19 and TRBJ2-5; 8 nucleotides line up with TRBD1. Trimming took 5 bases from V and 7 from J; bases not matched to a gene: 6. The CDR3 has 13 amino acids. Germline V lookup: CDR1 LNHDA, CDR2 SQIVND (reference sequence).

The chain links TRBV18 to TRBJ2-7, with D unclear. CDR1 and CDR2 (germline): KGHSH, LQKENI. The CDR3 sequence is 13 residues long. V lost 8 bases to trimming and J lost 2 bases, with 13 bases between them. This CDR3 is CASARSAAYEQYF. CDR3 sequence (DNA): TGTGCCAGCGCACGCTCGGCCGCCTACGAGCAGTACTTC.

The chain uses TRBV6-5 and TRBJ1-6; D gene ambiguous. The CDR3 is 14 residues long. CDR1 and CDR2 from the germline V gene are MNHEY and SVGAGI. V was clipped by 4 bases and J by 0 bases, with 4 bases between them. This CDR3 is CASSWSSYNSPLHF. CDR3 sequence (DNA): TGTGCCAGCAGTTGGAGCTCCTATAATTCACCCCTCCACTTT.

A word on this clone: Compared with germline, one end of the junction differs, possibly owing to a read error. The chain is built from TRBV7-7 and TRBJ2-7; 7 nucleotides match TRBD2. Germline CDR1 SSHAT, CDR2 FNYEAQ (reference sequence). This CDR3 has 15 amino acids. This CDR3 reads CASSFGAGVSYEQYF. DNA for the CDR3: TGTGCTAGCAGCTTTGGGGCGGGAGTGTCTTACGAGCAGTACTTC.

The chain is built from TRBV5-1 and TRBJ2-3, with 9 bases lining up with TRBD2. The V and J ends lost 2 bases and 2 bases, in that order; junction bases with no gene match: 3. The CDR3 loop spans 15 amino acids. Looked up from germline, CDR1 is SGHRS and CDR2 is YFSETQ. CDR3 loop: CASSFLAGTTDTQYF. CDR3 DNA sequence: TGCGCCAGCAGCTTCCTAGCGGGAACCACAGATACGCAGTATTTT.

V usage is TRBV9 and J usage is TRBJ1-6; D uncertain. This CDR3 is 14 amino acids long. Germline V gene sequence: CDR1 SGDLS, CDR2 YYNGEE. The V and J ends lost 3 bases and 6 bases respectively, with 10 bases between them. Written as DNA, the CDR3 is TGTGCCAGCAGCGCCCGTGAGGGTAATTCACCCCTCCACTTT. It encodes CASSAREGNSPLHF.

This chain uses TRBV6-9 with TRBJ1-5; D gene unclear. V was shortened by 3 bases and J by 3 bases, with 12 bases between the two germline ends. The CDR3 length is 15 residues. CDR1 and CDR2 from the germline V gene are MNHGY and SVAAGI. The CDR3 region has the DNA TGTGCCAGCAGTTACGACCCGGGCCCCAATCAGCCCCAGCATTTT. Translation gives CASSYDPGPNQPQHF.

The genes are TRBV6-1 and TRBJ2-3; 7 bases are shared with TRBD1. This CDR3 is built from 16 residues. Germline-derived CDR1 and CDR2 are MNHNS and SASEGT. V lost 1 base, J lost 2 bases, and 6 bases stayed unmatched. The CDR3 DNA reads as TGTGCCAGCAGTGAAGAGGGGGCAGGATACACAGATACGCAGTATTTT. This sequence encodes CASSEEGAGYTDTQYF.

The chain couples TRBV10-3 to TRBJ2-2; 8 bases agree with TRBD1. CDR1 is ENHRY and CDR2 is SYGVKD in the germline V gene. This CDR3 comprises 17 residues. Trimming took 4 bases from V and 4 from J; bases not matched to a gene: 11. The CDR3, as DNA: TGTGCCATCAGTGGCAGGACAGGGAACTCTGTCACCGGGGAGCTGTTTTTT. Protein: CAISGRTGNSVTGELFF.

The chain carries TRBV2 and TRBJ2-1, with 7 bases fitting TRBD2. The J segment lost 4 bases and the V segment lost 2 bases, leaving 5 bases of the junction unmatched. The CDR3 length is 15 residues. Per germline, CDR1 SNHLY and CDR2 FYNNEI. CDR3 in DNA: TGTGCCAGCAGTGAACTAGCGGCGAGTTACAATGAGCAGTTCTTC. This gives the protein CASSELAASYNEQFF.

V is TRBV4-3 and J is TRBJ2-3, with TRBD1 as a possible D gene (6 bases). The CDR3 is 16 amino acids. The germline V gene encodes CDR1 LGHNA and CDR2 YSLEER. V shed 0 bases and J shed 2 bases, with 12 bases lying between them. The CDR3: CASSQDKQGNTDTQYF. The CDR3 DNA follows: TGCGCCAGCAGCCAAGATAAACAGGGAAACACAGATACGCAGTATTTT.

Written as DNA, the CDR3 is TGTGCCAGCAGCAGAGTAGCGGGAGCGGACTACGAGCAGTACTTC. This gives the protein CASSRVAGADYEQYF. The rearrangement uses TRBV6-5 and TRBJ2-7; 9 bases match TRBD2. The V gene's germline CDR1 is MNHEY and CDR2 SVGAGI. CDR3 size: 15 residues. Trimming removed 6 bases from V and 3 bases from J; junction bases left unmatched: 9.

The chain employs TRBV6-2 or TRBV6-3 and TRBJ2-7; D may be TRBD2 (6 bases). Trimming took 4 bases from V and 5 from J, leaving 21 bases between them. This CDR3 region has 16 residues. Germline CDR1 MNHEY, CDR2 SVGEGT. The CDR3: CASSSFSGPPRNEQYF. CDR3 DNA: TGTGCCAGCAGTTCCTTTAGCGGTCCCCCAAGAAACGAGCAGTACTTC.

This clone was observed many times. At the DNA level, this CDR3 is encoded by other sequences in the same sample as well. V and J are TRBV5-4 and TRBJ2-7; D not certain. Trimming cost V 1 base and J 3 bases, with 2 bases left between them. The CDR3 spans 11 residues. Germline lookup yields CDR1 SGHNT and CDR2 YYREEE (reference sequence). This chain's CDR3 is CASSLRYEQYF. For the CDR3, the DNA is TGTGCCAGCAGCTTGCGCTACGAGCAGTACTTC.

Here the CDR3 DNA reads TGTGCCAGCAGCTCCCGTTGGGCCGGCACAGATACGCAGTATTTT. It yields the protein CASSSRWAGTDTQYF. V gene TRBV5-8 combines with J gene TRBJ2-3; D is unresolved. Germline CDR1 is SGHTS and CDR2 is YDEGEE. V was clipped by 3 bases and J by 1 base, with 12 bases between them. The CDR3 runs 15 residues.

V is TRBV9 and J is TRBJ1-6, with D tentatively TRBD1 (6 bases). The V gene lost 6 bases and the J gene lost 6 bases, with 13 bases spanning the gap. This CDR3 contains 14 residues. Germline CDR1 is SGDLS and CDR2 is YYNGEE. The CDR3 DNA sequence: TGTGCCAGCAACGAGGGGGGAAGTAATTCACCCCTCCACTTT. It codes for CASNEGGSNSPLHF.

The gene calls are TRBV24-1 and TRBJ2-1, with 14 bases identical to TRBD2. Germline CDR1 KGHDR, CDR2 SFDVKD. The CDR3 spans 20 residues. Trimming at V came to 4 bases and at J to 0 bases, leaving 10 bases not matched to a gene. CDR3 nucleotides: TGTGCCACCAGTGACCCGGGGACTAGCGGGAGCGACAGCTCCTACAATGAGCAGTTCTTC. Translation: CATSDPGTSGSDSSYNEQFF.